The next 3 T cell receptor beta chains were all read from a single sample in a study of T cells in Graves' hyperthyroidism and ophthalmopathy. Using RNA transcripts as the source, TCR beta CDR3 regions were amplified. The study used the HTBI primer set for a first-round RT-PCR of the TCR CDR3. One entry per CDR3 protein results from TCRdb running MiXCR on the multiplex PCR reads. The sample yields hundreds of thousands of distinct CDR3 sequences, 13% to 15% seen once. Sequencing was performed on blood. These TCRs come from a woman aged 45 to 65 with Graves' ophthalmopathy.

This clonotype was seen at least ten times. The chain links TRBV5-1 to TRBJ1-2; tentatively, D is TRBD1 (5 bases). There are 13 residues in the CDR3. Trimming removed 5 bases at V and 8 bases at J, with 16 bases between. CDR1 SGHRS and CDR2 YFSETQ come from the germline V gene. The CDR3 protein is CASSDVGGYGYTF. The CDR3 DNA is TGCGCCAGCAGTGATGTGGGGGGGTACGGCTACACCTTC. The complete variable domain, with remaining parts taken from reference TRBV5-1 and TRBJ1-2, reads KAGVTQTPRYLIKTRGQQVTLSCSPISGHRSVSWYQQTPGQGLQFLFEYFSETQRNKGNFPGRFSGRQFSNSRSEMNVSTLELGDSALYLCASSDVGGYGYTFGSGTRLTVV.

V usage is TRBV7-2 and J usage is TRBJ1-4; D not resolved. Trimming cost V 2 bases and J 4 bases, with 8 bases left between them. This CDR3 comprises 14 residues. The germline V gene has CDR1 SGHTA and CDR2 FQGNSA. CDR3 residues: CASSLSPDNEKLFF. In nucleotides, the CDR3 is TGTGCCAGCAGCTTATCCCCCGATAATGAAAAACTGTTTTTT. The full variable domain, with the rest looked up from reference TRBV7-2 and TRBJ1-4, is GAGVSQSPSNKVTEKGKDVELRCDPISGHTALYWYRQSLGQGLEFLIYFQGNSAPDKSGLPSDRFSAERTGGSVSTLTIQRTQQEDSAVYLCASSLSPDNEKLFFGSGTQLSVL.

This clonotype showed up just a few times. V usage is TRBV5-1 and J usage is TRBJ2-7; weak D call: TRBD2 (5 bases). In germline, CDR1 is SGHRS, CDR2 YFSETQ. The CDR3 consists of 16 residues. The V and J ends lost 4 bases and 1 base respectively, with 18 bases between them. The CDR3 loop is CASSHFGPRESYEQYF. DNA for the CDR3: TGCGCCAGCAGCCACTTCGGGCCGAGGGAATCCTACGAGCAGTACTTC.